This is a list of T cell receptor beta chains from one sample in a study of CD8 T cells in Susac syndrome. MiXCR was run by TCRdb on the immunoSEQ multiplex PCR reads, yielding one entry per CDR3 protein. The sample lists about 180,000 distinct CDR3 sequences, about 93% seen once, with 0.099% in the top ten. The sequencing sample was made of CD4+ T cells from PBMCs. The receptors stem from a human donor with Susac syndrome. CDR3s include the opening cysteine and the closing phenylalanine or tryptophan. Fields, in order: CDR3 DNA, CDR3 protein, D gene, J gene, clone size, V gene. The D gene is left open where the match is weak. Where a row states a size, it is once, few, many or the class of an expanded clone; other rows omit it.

cdr3_nt: TGCAGTGCTCCCTATGACGGAGCGGGGCAAGAGACCCAGTACTTC
cdr3_aa: CSAPYDGAGQETQYF
d_call: TRBD2
j_call: TRBJ2-5
clone_size: -
v_call: TRBV20-1

cdr3_nt: TGTGCCAGCAGTGCGTCAGGGAACACTGAAGCTTTCTTT
cdr3_aa: CASSASGNTEAFF
d_call: -
j_call: TRBJ1-1
clone_size: -
v_call: TRBV2

cdr3_nt: TGTGCCAGCTCACTCCGGGGGCCGCCAAAGCCAGATACGCAGTATTTT
cdr3_aa: CASSLRGPPKPDTQYF
d_call: -
j_call: TRBJ2-3
clone_size: -
v_call: TRBV18

cdr3_nt: TGCAGCGTTGAAGTTCGGGGATCCTATGGCTACACCTTC
cdr3_aa: CSVEVRGSYGYTF
d_call: -
j_call: TRBJ1-2
clone_size: -
v_call: TRBV29-1

cdr3_nt: TGTGCCAGCACCCCAGGGGGCTACAATGAGCAGTTCTTC
cdr3_aa: CASTPGGYNEQFF
d_call: TRBD1
j_call: TRBJ2-1
clone_size: -
v_call: TRBV7-9

cdr3_nt: TGTGCCAGCAGCCAGGGGACAGGGGTCGAGCAGTACTTC
cdr3_aa: CASSQGTGVEQYF
d_call: TRBD1
j_call: TRBJ2-7
clone_size: -
v_call: TRBV4-2

cdr3_nt: TGTGCCAGCTCACCATGGGACCGAACCTACGAGCAGTACTTC
cdr3_aa: CASSPWDRTYEQYF
d_call: -
j_call: TRBJ2-7
clone_size: -
v_call: TRBV18

cdr3_nt: TGTGCCAGCAGACAGACTAGCGGGGGATCCTACAATGAGCAGTTCTTC
cdr3_aa: CASRQTSGGSYNEQFF
d_call: TRBD2
j_call: TRBJ2-1
clone_size: -
v_call: TRBV5-4

cdr3_nt: TGTGCCAGCAGTCGACAGGGGGCGAGCACTGAAGCTTTCTTT
cdr3_aa: CASSRQGASTEAFF
d_call: TRBD1
j_call: TRBJ1-1
clone_size: -
v_call: TRBV2

cdr3_nt: TGTGCCAGCAGCCAAAGCGACCGAAACACCGGGGAGCTGTTTTTT
cdr3_aa: CASSQSDRNTGELFF
d_call: -
j_call: TRBJ2-2
clone_size: once
v_call: TRBV3-1

cdr3_nt: TGTGCCAGCAGTTTACAGACTAGCGGGACCCAAGAGACCCAGTACTTC
cdr3_aa: CASSLQTSGTQETQYF
d_call: TRBD2
j_call: TRBJ2-5
clone_size: -
v_call: TRBV12-3/TRBV12-4

cdr3_nt: TGTGCCAGCAGCACCTTGGACAGAGGCGAGACCCAGTACTTC
cdr3_aa: CASSTLDRGETQYF
d_call: -
j_call: TRBJ2-5
clone_size: -
v_call: TRBV6-2/TRBV6-3

cdr3_nt: TGTGCCTGGAGTGGCCCCGGACAGGGAATAAATCAGCCCCAGCATTTT
cdr3_aa: CAWSGPGQGINQPQHF
d_call: TRBD1
j_call: TRBJ1-5
clone_size: -
v_call: TRBV30

cdr3_nt: TGCAGTGCTAGCTTCCAGGGCCTCCAAGAGACCCAGTACTTC
cdr3_aa: CSASFQGLQETQYF
d_call: -
j_call: TRBJ2-5
clone_size: -
v_call: TRBV20-1

cdr3_nt: TGTGCCAGCAGCTTAGCGTCTTCGTGGAGTGGGTCCGCAGATACGCAGTATTTT
cdr3_aa: CASSLASSWSGSADTQYF
d_call: -
j_call: TRBJ2-3
clone_size: -
v_call: TRBV7-9

cdr3_nt: TGTGCCAGCAGTGAAGTGGGCGGGAGGGCCCGCGAGCAGTACTTC
cdr3_aa: CASSEVGGRAREQYF
d_call: TRBD2
j_call: TRBJ2-7
clone_size: once
v_call: TRBV6-1

cdr3_nt: TGCAGTGCAGTCACCGGGACAGAAGAGACCCAGTACTTC
cdr3_aa: CSAVTGTEETQYF
d_call: TRBD1
j_call: TRBJ2-5
clone_size: -
v_call: TRBV20-1

cdr3_nt: TGTGCCAGTAGTGACAGGGGCTTTGAAGCTTTCTTT
cdr3_aa: CASSDRGFEAFF
d_call: TRBD1
j_call: TRBJ1-1
clone_size: -
v_call: TRBV19

cdr3_nt: TGTGCCAGCAGCTCCAAGAGCGGGAGGGCCGGGAATGAGCAGTTCTTC
cdr3_aa: CASSSKSGRAGNEQFF
d_call: TRBD2
j_call: TRBJ2-1
clone_size: -
v_call: TRBV7-8

cdr3_nt: TGTGCCAGCAGTTTATCAAGGGCCGGAGCTTTCTTT
cdr3_aa: CASSLSRAGAFF
d_call: -
j_call: TRBJ1-1
clone_size: -
v_call: TRBV12-3/TRBV12-4

cdr3_nt: TGTGCCAGCAGAGTTTGGACAGGGGCTAACTACAATGAGCAGTTCTTC
cdr3_aa: CASRVWTGANYNEQFF
d_call: TRBD1
j_call: TRBJ2-1
clone_size: -
v_call: TRBV7-8

cdr3_nt: TGCAGTGCTCGACTGGGACAGGGGACCACCTACGAGCAGTACTTC
cdr3_aa: CSARLGQGTTYEQYF
d_call: TRBD1
j_call: TRBJ2-7
clone_size: once
v_call: TRBV20-1

cdr3_nt: TGTGCCAGCAGCCAGGGACGGACGAACACTGAAGCTTTCTTT
cdr3_aa: CASSQGRTNTEAFF
d_call: -
j_call: TRBJ1-1
clone_size: -
v_call: TRBV3-1

cdr3_nt: TGTGCCAGCAGTTTAAGTTCCGCAAGCTCCTACGAGCAGTACTTC
cdr3_aa: CASSLSSASSYEQYF
d_call: -
j_call: TRBJ2-7
clone_size: -
v_call: TRBV28

cdr3_nt: TGTGCCAGCAGTCGATCAGGGGGCGCAGGGCCTGGGGCCAACGTCCTGACTTTC
cdr3_aa: CASSRSGGAGPGANVLTF
d_call: TRBD1
j_call: TRBJ2-6
clone_size: -
v_call: TRBV12-3/TRBV12-4

cdr3_nt: TGCAGTGCTAACACACTCACAAGCGGGACCGGCGAGCAGTACTTC
cdr3_aa: CSANTLTSGTGEQYF
d_call: TRBD2
j_call: TRBJ2-7
clone_size: -
v_call: TRBV20-1

cdr3_nt: TGTGCCTGGAACGGCGATAGCAATCAGCCCCAGCATTTT
cdr3_aa: CAWNGDSNQPQHF
d_call: -
j_call: TRBJ1-5
clone_size: -
v_call: TRBV30

cdr3_nt: TGTGCCAGCAGCCAACGAACAGGGGGCACGTACGAGCAGTACTTC
cdr3_aa: CASSQRTGGTYEQYF
d_call: TRBD1
j_call: TRBJ2-7
clone_size: -
v_call: TRBV7-2

cdr3_nt: TGTGCCAGCAGCGTAGGGGCGGGGAATAATGAAAAACTGTTTTTT
cdr3_aa: CASSVGAGNNEKLFF
d_call: -
j_call: TRBJ1-4
clone_size: -
v_call: TRBV9

cdr3_nt: TGCGCCAGCAGCTTGGCCCTGGCCGGATTTGAAGCTTTCTTT
cdr3_aa: CASSLALAGFEAFF
d_call: -
j_call: TRBJ1-1
clone_size: -
v_call: TRBV5-1

cdr3_nt: TGCAGTGCCCAGAACACCGGGGAGCTGTTTTTT
cdr3_aa: CSAQNTGELFF
d_call: -
j_call: TRBJ2-2
clone_size: -
v_call: TRBV20-1

cdr3_nt: TGTGCCAGCAGCGTAGGGGGTGCCTATGGCTACACCTTC
cdr3_aa: CASSVGGAYGYTF
d_call: -
j_call: TRBJ1-2
clone_size: -
v_call: TRBV9

cdr3_nt: TGCAGTGCTAGCGTCAACGCGGCAGGGGATGGCTACACCTTC
cdr3_aa: CSASVNAAGDGYTF
d_call: -
j_call: TRBJ1-2
clone_size: -
v_call: TRBV20-1

cdr3_nt: TGTGCCAGCAGTTACTCGACTAGTCGGCGAGGTGAGCAGTTCTTC
cdr3_aa: CASSYSTSRRGEQFF
d_call: -
j_call: TRBJ2-1
clone_size: -
v_call: TRBV6-5

cdr3_nt: TGCGCCAGCAGTTCTATGGCCAGGGGCCTCGGTGAGCAGTTCTTC
cdr3_aa: CASSSMARGLGEQFF
d_call: -
j_call: TRBJ2-1
clone_size: -
v_call: TRBV5-1

cdr3_nt: TGTGCCAGCTCCAGCGGACAGGGGGATTATGAAAAACTGTTTTTT
cdr3_aa: CASSSGQGDYEKLFF
d_call: TRBD1
j_call: TRBJ1-4
clone_size: -
v_call: TRBV18

cdr3_nt: TGTGCCAGCAGCCAAGCTAGCGGGAGGAGCACAGATACGCAGTATTTT
cdr3_aa: CASSQASGRSTDTQYF
d_call: TRBD2
j_call: TRBJ2-3
clone_size: -
v_call: TRBV4-2

cdr3_nt: TGTGCCTGGGAACAGGGGGCGGGCACTGAAGCTTTCTTT
cdr3_aa: CAWEQGAGTEAFF
d_call: TRBD1
j_call: TRBJ1-1
clone_size: -
v_call: TRBV30